The next 26 T cell receptor beta chains were all read from a single sample in a study of cytomegalovirus exposure and HLA in healthy donors. The PCR contained 60 Vbeta and 13 Jbeta primers. Using immunoSEQ multiplex PCR, the repertoire was profiled, and TCRdb retains in-frame clones only, with some absent. The table records some 270,000 clones, roughly 91% of them present only once. The sample was PBMCs. The receptors stem from a girl between 2 and 10 years old in good health and CMV-seronegative.

Here the CDR3 DNA reads TGTGCCAGCAGTTACTCGGGACAGGGCTTCGGGGAGCTGTTTTTT. Translated: CASSYSGQGFGELFF. V gene TRBV6-6 combines with J gene TRBJ2-2, with 9 nucleotides matching TRBD1. This CDR3 region has 15 residues. Germline lookup yields CDR1 MNHNY and CDR2 SVGAGI (reference sequence). V trimming: 0 bases; J trimming: 7 bases; junction bases outside the gene matches: 3.

The genes are TRBV19 and TRBJ2-6; the D gene is possibly TRBD2 (5 bases). This CDR3 has 16 residues. Trimming stripped 5 bases from V and 0 bases from J, with 11 bases between. CDR1 and CDR2 (germline): LNHDA, SQIVND (reference sequence). For the CDR3, the DNA is TGTGCCAGTAGTCCCGGGATCGGCTCTGGGGCCAACGTCCTGACTTTC. Its protein product is CASSPGIGSGANVLTF.

This chain uses TRBV4-2 with TRBJ2-2, with TRBD1 identical over 7 bases. CDR1 LGHNA and CDR2 YNFKEQ come from the germline V gene. The CDR3 is 14 amino acids. The ends lost 5 bases at V and 4 bases at J; junction bases unmatched: 4. The CDR3 DNA follows: TGTGCCAGCAGCGGGGGACAGCTCACCGGGGAGCTGTTTTTT. Amino acids: CASSGGQLTGELFF.

The rearrangement uses TRBV5-4 and TRBJ2-3; 12 bases are a match to TRBD2. Germline V CDR1 and CDR2: SGHNT, YYREEE (reference sequence). V was pared by 0 bases and J by 4 bases, with 9 bases of the junction left unmatched. This CDR3 is built from 18 residues. CDR3 nucleotide sequence: TGTGCCAGCAGCTTGGGTGGGCTAGCGGGGGGGTCCCCAGATACGCAGTATTTT. Translating it yields CASSLGGLAGGSPDTQYF. Combining the CDR3 with reference TRBV5-4 and TRBJ2-3 gives the whole variable domain ETGVTQSPTHLIKTRGQQVTLRCSSQSGHNTVSWYQQALGQGPQFIFQYYREEENGRGNFPPRFSGLQFPNYSSELNVNALELDDSALYLCASSLGGLAGGSPDTQYFGPGTRLTVL.

This chain joins TRBV10-3 and TRBJ2-1; maybe TRBD1 (7 bases). The CDR3 loop spans 19 amino acids. V lost 6 bases and J lost 2, with 26 bases in between. Germline V gene data show CDR1 as ENHRY and CDR2 as SYGVKD. CDR3 sequence (DNA): TGTGCCATCAGGACTCAGGGGGGAAGGGCCAGTCGCCCCTACAATGAGCAGTTCTTC. Amino acid sequence: CAIRTQGGRASRPYNEQFF.

The chain is built from TRBV5-1 and TRBJ2-7; tentative D call: TRBD2 (7 bases). V shed 2 bases and J shed 0 bases, with 15 bases lying between them. Germline V CDR1 and CDR2: SGHRS, YFSETQ. This CDR3 has 16 residues. CDR3 protein: CASSFRGGTSSYEQYF. The CDR3 region has the DNA TGCGCCAGCAGCTTTAGGGGGGGGACCAGCTCCTACGAGCAGTACTTC.

The rearrangement uses TRBV5-1 and TRBJ2-7; 15 positions agree with TRBD2. V lost 4 bases to trimming and J lost 5 bases; unmatched junction nucleotides: 10. Per the germline V gene, CDR1 is SGHRS and CDR2 is YFSETQ. CDR3 length: 17 amino acids. The CDR3 DNA follows: TGCGCCAGCAGCCAAAGGACTAGCGGGAGGGCTTATAACGAGCAGTACTTC. Translation gives CASSQRTSGRAYNEQYF.

The rearrangement joins TRBV5-6 to TRBJ2-2, with D unresolved. The V gene lost 9 bases and the J gene lost 6 bases, with 12 bases spanning the gap. The CDR3 loop spans 12 amino acids. Germline lookup yields CDR1 SGHDT and CDR2 YYEEEE. The DNA for the CDR3 is TGTGCCACCCTAGGCAAATCCGGGGAGCTGTTTTTT. Residues: CATLGKSGELFF.

V gene TRBV29-1 combines with J gene TRBJ1-2; perhaps TRBD1 as D (6 bases). Looked up from germline, CDR1 is SQVTM and CDR2 is ANQGSEA. The CDR3 is made up of 15 amino acids. The V end was cut by 7 bases, the J end by 2 bases, with 20 bases between. CDR3 sequence: CSAQGATGRNYGYTF. CDR3 sequence (DNA): TGCAGCGCCCAAGGTGCGACAGGAAGGAACTATGGCTACACCTTC.

V usage is TRBV5-8 and J usage is TRBJ2-5; D is undetermined. The CDR3 spans 14 residues. Germline V gene sequence: CDR1 SGHTS, CDR2 YDEGEE. Between the trimmed V and J ends, which lost 2 bases and 2 bases, there was a span of 10 bases. The CDR3 DNA reads as TGTGCCAGCAGCTTAACAACAGAACAAGAGACCCAGTACTTC. Amino acids: CASSLTTEQETQYF.

This clone was found a few times. This rearrangement joins TRBV4-1 to TRBJ1-3; D is unclear. V was trimmed by 0 bases and J by 3 bases, leaving 12 bases between them. This CDR3 is 16 amino acids long. The V gene's germline CDR1 is MGHRA and CDR2 YSYEKL. Here the CDR3 DNA reads TGCGCCAGCAGCCAAGATTTGCGGGGAGGTGGAAACACCATATATTTT. Amino acids: CASSQDLRGGGNTIYF.

The chain combines TRBV19 with TRBJ2-3, with 9 bases fitting TRBD2. CDR3 length equals 18 residues. Trimming removed 3 bases from V and 5 bases from J; junction bases left unmatched: 15. In germline, CDR1 is LNHDA, CDR2 SQIVND (reference sequence). The chain's CDR3 is CASSMALAGPFMLDTQYF. CDR3 nucleotide sequence: TGTGCCAGTAGTATGGCACTAGCGGGCCCATTCATGTTAGATACGCAGTATTTT. Together with reference TRBV19 and TRBJ2-3, the CDR3 gives the full variable domain: DGGITQSPKYLFRKEGQNVTLSCEQNLNHDAMYWYRQDPGQGLRLIYYSQIVNDFQKGDIAEGYSVSREKKESFPLTVTSAQKNPTAFYLCASSMALAGPFMLDTQYFGPGTRLTVL.

The chain recombines TRBV18 with TRBJ1-5; a weak D match, TRBD1 (5 bases). V dropped 4 bases and J dropped 4 bases, with 14 bases sitting between them. Germline V gene data show CDR1 as KGHSH and CDR2 as LQKENI. This CDR3 has 15 amino acids. This CDR3 reads CASSRNGGENQPQHF. CDR3 in DNA: TGTGCCAGCTCACGGAATGGGGGGGAAAATCAGCCCCAGCATTTT.

The chain joins TRBV7-8 to TRBJ2-7; 11 bases map to TRBD1. Germline V gene sequence: CDR1 SGHVS, CDR2 FQNEAQ. The CDR3 is 15 amino acids. V was clipped by 6 bases and J by 2 bases; unmatched bases: 6. The CDR3 here is CASRPGTGGTYEQYF. For the CDR3, the DNA is TGTGCCAGCAGGCCCGGGACAGGGGGAACCTACGAGCAGTACTTC.

The rearrangement uses TRBV27 and TRBJ1-3; the D is unclear. Looked up from germline, CDR1 is MNHEY and CDR2 is SMNVEV (reference sequence). The V end lost 5 bases, the J end lost 1 base, and 15 bases lay between the germline ends. The CDR3 covers 16 residues. In DNA form, the CDR3 reads TGTGCCAGCAGTAACGTCGGACGGGAGTCTGGAAACACCATATATTTT. Translation gives CASSNVGRESGNTIYF.

This chain connects TRBV30 to TRBJ1-1; TRBD1 matches at 7 bases. V was clipped by 2 bases and J by 11 bases; unmatched bases: 17. CDR1 is GTSNPN, CDR2 SVGIG, per germline (reference sequence). CDR3 size: 15 residues. CDR3 nucleotide sequence: TGTGCCTGGAGTTACCAACAGGGGCCTACCATGTCGGCTTTCTTT. Translation gives CAWSYQQGPTMSAFF.

CDR3: CASSQVQGVEKLFF. CDR3 sequence (DNA): TGCGCCAGCAGCCAAGTACAGGGGGTCGAAAAACTGTTTTTT. The V and J genes are TRBV4-1 and TRBJ1-4, with 8 bases that match TRBD1. The germline V gene encodes CDR1 MGHRA and CDR2 YSYEKL. With V trimmed by 1 base and J by 8 bases, 3 bases remained unmatched. This CDR3 comprises 14 residues.

The V gene is TRBV5-5, the J gene TRBJ2-2; TRBD1 agrees at 7 bases. The CDR3 has 13 amino acids. Germline-derived CDR1 and CDR2 are SGHKS and YYEKEE (reference sequence). The V segment lost 3 bases and the J segment 6 bases; nucleotides outside the gene matches: 2. As DNA, the CDR3 is TGTGCCAGCAGCTCGGGACAGCCCGGGGAGCTGTTTTTT. It specifies CASSSGQPGELFF.

The genes are TRBV18 and TRBJ1-2, with unresolved D. CDR1 and CDR2 (germline): KGHSH, LQKENI. The V end was cut by 2 bases, the J end by 8 bases, with 6 bases between. The length of the CDR3 is 11 residues. The CDR3 nucleotides are TGTGCCAGCTCACCAGGCCTGGGCTACACCTTC. Residues: CASSPGLGYTF.

J is TRBJ2-1 and V is TRBV7-6; 12 bases map to TRBD2. The CDR3 is made up of 14 amino acids. J gave up 10 bases and V 6 bases, and 7 bases lay outside the gene matches. CDR1 and CDR2 (germline): SGHVS, FNYEAQ. In nucleotides, the CDR3 is TGTGCCAGCAGTTGGGAACTAGCGGGGGGCGAGCAGTTCTTC. This translates into CASSWELAGGEQFF.

CDR3 in DNA: TGTGCCTGGAGTGTAGCGCTCTACAATGAGCAGTTCTTC. Its translation is CAWSVALYNEQFF. This chain uses TRBV30 with TRBJ2-1; D is ambiguous. Per the germline V gene, CDR1 is GTSNPN and CDR2 is SVGIG (reference sequence). V dropped 0 bases and J dropped 3 bases, with 6 bases sitting between them. The CDR3 contains 13 residues. Variable domain in full (rest from reference TRBV30 and TRBJ2-1): SQTIHQWPATLVQPVGSPLSLECTVEGTSNPNLYWYRQAAGRGLQLLFYSVGIGQISSEVPQNLSASRPQDRQFILSSKKLLLSDSGFYLCAWSVALYNEQFFGPGTRLTVL.

This clone was found once. V gene TRBV2 combines with J gene TRBJ2-5, with 9 bases lining up with TRBD1. This CDR3 is 15 amino acids long. Per germline, CDR1 SNHLY and CDR2 FYNNEI. V lost 4 bases to trimming and J lost 2 bases; unmatched junction nucleotides: 5. The CDR3 coding sequence is TGTGCCAGCAGTGCAGGGACAGGGTCTCAAGAGACCCAGTACTTC. The encoded protein is CASSAGTGSQETQYF.

This chain joins TRBV15 and TRBJ2-3; 11 bases are shared with TRBD2. V lost 8 bases to trimming and J lost 4 bases; unmatched junction nucleotides: 5. Germline V gene lookup returns CDR1 LNHNV and CDR2 YYDKDF (reference sequence). The CDR3 has 14 residues. The CDR3 protein is CATLLAGGSDTQYF. CDR3 DNA sequence: TGTGCCACCCTTCTAGCGGGGGGTTCAGATACGCAGTATTTT.

The chain recombines TRBV5-1 with TRBJ2-1, with 15 bases lining up with TRBD2. The length of the CDR3 is 17 residues. V dropped 4 bases and J dropped 2; count of bases not matched to a gene: 4. The germline gives CDR1 SGHRS, CDR2 YFSETQ. As DNA, the CDR3 is TGCGCCAGCAGCCTTAGGACTAGCGGGGGGGCCTACAATGAGCAGTTCTTC. It translates to CASSLRTSGGAYNEQFF.

The rearrangement uses TRBV11-2 and TRBJ2-2; 7 bases map to TRBD1. The length of the CDR3 is 15 residues. V shed 5 bases and J 4 bases; nucleotides not matched to a gene: 7. Germline V gene sequence: CDR1 SGHAT, CDR2 FQNNGV. DNA for the CDR3: TGTGCCAGCAGCCCCCGGGGACAGCCCACCGGGGAGCTGTTTTTT. Its protein is CASSPRGQPTGELFF.

This clone was observed once. This sequence joins TRBV29-1 and TRBJ2-1; a possible D gene is TRBD2 (5 bases). The CDR3 totals 14 residues. Germline assignment: CDR1 SQVTM and CDR2 ANQGSEA. Trimming stripped 1 base from V and 2 bases from J, with 9 bases between. The DNA for the CDR3 is TGCAGCGTTGAAGGAGGGCGGACCTACAATGAGCAGTTCTTC. It yields the protein CSVEGGRTYNEQFF.